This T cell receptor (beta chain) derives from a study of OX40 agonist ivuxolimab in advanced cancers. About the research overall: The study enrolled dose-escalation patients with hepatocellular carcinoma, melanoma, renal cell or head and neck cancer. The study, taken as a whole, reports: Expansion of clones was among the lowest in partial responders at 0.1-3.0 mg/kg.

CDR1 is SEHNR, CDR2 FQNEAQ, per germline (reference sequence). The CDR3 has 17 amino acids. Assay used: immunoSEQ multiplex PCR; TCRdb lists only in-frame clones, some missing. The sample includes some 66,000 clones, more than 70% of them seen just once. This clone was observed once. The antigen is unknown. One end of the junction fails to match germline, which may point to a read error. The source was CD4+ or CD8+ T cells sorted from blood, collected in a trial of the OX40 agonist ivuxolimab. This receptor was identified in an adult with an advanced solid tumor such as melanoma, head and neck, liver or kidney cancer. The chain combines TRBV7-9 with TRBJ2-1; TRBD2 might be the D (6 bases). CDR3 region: CANSLAELAQWRNEQFF. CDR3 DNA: TGTGCCAACAGCTTAGCGGAGCTAGCGCAATGGCGGAATGAGCAGTTCTTC.